This T cell receptor (beta chain) came from a study of shared clonotypes between healthy human individuals. Measured with immunoSEQ multiplex PCR; TCRdb has only the in-frame clones, and not every one. This sample yields fewer than 850,000 clones, of which around 72% are seen a single time; 1.5% to 2% belongs to the top ten. The CDR3 is 13 amino acids. Per the germline V gene, CDR1 is MDHEN and CDR2 is SYDVKM. The V end was cut by 8 bases, the J end by 1 base, with 9 bases between. This clone turned up a few times. The same CDR3 arises from other DNA sequences in this sample as well. This clonotype was obtained from a woman aged 25 to 39 in good health. The V call is TRBV28, the J call TRBJ1-5; D ambiguous. Sequencing was performed on memory CD4+ T cells sorted from blood. Documented subset: CD45RA-negative fraction. CDR3 DNA: TGTGCCAGCCGAGCTGGGAGCAATCAGCCCCAGCATTTT. Translated: CASRAGSNQPQHF.